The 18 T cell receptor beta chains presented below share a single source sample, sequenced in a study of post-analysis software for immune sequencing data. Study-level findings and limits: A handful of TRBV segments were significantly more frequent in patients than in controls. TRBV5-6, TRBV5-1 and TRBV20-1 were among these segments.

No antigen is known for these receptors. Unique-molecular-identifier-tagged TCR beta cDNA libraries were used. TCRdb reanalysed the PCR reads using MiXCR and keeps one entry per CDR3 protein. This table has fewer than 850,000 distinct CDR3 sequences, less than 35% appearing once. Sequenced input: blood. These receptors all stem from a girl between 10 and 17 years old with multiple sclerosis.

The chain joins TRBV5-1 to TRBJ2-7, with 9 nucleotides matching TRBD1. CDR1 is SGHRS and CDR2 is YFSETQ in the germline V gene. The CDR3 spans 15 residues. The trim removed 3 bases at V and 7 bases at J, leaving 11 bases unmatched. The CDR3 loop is CASSWGGTGNNEQYF. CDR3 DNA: TGCGCCAGCAGCTGGGGGGGGACAGGGAACAATGAGCAGTACTTC.

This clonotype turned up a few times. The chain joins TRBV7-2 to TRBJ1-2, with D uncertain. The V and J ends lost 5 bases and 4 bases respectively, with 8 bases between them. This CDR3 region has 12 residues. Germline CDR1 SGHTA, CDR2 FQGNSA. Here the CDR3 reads CASSQPGYGYTF. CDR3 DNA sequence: TGTGCCAGCAGCCAGCCAGGCTATGGCTACACCTTC.

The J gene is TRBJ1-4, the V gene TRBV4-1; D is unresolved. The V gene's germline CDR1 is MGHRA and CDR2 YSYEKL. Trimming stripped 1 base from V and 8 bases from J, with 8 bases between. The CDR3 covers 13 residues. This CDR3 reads CASSQVLAEKLFF. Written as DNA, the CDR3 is TGCGCCAGCAGCCAAGTTCTGGCCGAAAAACTGTTTTTT.

CDR3 in amino acids: CASSRTGTPTRAQQYEQYF. CDR3 nucleotide sequence: TGTGCCAGCAGCAGAACGGGGACACCTACCCGGGCCCAGCAATACGAGCAGTACTTC. This chain joins TRBV7-2 and TRBJ2-7, with a weak D call TRBD1 (6 bases). Germline CDR1 is SGHTA and CDR2 is FQGNSA. The germline V and J ends were trimmed by 5 bases and 4 bases, with 30 bases remaining between them. The CDR3 sequence is 19 residues long. The variable domain in full, completed from reference TRBV7-2 and TRBJ2-7, reads GAGVSQSPSNKVTEKGKDVELRCDPISGHTALYWYRQSLGQGLEFLIYFQGNSAPDKSGLPSDRFSAERTGGSVSTLTIQRTQQEDSAVYLCASSRTGTPTRAQQYEQYFGPGTRLTVT.

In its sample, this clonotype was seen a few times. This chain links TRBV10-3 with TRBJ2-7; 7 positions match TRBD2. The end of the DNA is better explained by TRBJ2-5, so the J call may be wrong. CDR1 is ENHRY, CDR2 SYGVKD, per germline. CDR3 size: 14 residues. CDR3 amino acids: CATRLAPEVETQYF. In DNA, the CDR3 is TGTGCCACTCGACTAGCCCCAGAGGTGGAGACCCAGTACTTC.

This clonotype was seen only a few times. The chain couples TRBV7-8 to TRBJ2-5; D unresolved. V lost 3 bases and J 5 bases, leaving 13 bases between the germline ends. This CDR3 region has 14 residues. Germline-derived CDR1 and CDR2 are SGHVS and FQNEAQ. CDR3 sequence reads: CASSLFRSKETQYF. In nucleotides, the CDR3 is TGTGCCAGCAGCTTGTTTCGCTCGAAGGAGACCCAGTACTTC.

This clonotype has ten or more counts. CDR3 bases: TGTGCCAGCAGCGTAACTAGCGGCTACACAGATACGCAGTATTTT. This gives the protein CASSVTSGYTDTQYF. The chain joins TRBV9 to TRBJ2-3, with TRBD2 matching over 8 bases. The ends lost 1 base at V and 2 bases at J; junction bases unmatched: 3. The CDR3 totals 15 residues. In germline, CDR1 is SGDLS, CDR2 YYNGEE.

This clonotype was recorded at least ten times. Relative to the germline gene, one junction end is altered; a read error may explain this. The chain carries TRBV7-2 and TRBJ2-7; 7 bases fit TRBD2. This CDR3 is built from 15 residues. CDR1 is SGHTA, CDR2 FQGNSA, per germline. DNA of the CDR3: TGCGCCAGCAGCCTCCGGCGGGGGAGCTCCTACGAGCAGTACTTC. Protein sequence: CASSLRRGSSYEQYF.

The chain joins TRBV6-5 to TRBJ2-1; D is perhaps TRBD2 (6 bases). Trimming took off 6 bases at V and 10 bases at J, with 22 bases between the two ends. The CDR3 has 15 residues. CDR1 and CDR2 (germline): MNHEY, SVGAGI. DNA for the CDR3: TGTGCCAGCAGCAGCAGCGGGCAGCTGATTGGGGAGCAGTTCTTC. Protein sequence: CASSSSGQLIGEQFF.

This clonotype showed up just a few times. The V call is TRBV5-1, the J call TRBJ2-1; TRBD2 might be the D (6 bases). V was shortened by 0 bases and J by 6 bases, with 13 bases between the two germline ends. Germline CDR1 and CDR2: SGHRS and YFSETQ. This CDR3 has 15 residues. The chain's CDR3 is CASSLEDSGFNEQFF. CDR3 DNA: TGCGCCAGCAGCTTGGAAGATAGCGGCTTCAATGAGCAGTTCTTC.

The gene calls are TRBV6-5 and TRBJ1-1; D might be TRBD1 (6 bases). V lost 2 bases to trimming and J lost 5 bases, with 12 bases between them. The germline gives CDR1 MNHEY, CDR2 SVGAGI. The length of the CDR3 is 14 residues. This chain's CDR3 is CASSYGGRVTEAFF. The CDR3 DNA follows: TGTGCCAGCAGTTACGGGGGCCGTGTGACTGAAGCTTTCTTT.

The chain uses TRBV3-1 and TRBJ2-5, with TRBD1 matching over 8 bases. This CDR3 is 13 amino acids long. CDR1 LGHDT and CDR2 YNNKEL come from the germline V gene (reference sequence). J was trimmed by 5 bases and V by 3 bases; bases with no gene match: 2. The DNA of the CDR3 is TGTGCCAGCAGCCACCGACAGGGGGAGACCCAGTACTTC. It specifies CASSHRQGETQYF.

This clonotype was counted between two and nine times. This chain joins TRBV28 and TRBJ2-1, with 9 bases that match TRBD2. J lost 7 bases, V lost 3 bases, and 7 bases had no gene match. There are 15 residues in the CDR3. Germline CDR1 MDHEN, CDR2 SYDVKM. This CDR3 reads CASSFGLAGRNEQFF. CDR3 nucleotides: TGTGCCAGCAGTTTTGGCCTAGCGGGAAGGAATGAGCAGTTCTTC.

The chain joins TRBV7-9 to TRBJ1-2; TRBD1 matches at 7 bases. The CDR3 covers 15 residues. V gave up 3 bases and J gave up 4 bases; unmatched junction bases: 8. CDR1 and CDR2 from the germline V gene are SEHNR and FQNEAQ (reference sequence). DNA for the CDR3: TGTGCCAGCAGCTTCACAGGGGTGGCCGGCTATGGCTACACCTTC. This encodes CASSFTGVAGYGYTF.

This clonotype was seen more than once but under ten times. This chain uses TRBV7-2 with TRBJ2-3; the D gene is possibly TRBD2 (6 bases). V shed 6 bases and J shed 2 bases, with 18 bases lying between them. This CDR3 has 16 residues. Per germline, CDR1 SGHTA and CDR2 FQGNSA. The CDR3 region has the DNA TGTGCCAGCAGTCCATCGGGTGCGGGGATCACAGATACGCAGTATTTT. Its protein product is CASSPSGAGITDTQYF.

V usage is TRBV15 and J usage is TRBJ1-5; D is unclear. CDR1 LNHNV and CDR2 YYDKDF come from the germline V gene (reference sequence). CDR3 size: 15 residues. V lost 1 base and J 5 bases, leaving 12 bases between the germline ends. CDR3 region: CATSRGAASHQPQHF. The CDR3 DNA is TGTGCCACCAGCAGAGGAGCGGCTTCCCATCAGCCCCAGCATTTT.

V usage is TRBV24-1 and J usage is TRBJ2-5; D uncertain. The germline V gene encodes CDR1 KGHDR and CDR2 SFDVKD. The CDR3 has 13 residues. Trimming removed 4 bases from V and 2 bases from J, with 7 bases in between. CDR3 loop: CATSEPNQETQYF. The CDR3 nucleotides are TGTGCCACCAGTGAACCAAATCAAGAGACCCAGTACTTC.

CDR3 coding DNA: TGTGCCACCAGTGATAAGGGACGGAGCTCCTACAATGAGCAGTTCTTC. Amino acids: CATSDKGRSSYNEQFF. V is TRBV24-1 and J is TRBJ2-1; D may correspond to TRBD1 or TRBD2 (5 bases each). Germline loops: CDR1 KGHDR, CDR2 SFDVKD. V lost 3 bases, J lost 0 bases, and 11 bases lay in between. The CDR3 totals 16 residues.